The next 31 T cell receptor beta chains were all read from a single sample in a study of blood T cell repertoires in COVID-19. TCRdb keeps only in-frame clones here, not all; method: immunoSEQ multiplex PCR. The sample yields approximately 240,000 clones, around 80% seen once. The source material was peripheral blood. The receptors stem from a woman aged 55 to 70 who had recovered from COVID-19.

The chain is built from TRBV2 and TRBJ2-4, with TRBD1 as a possible D gene (6 bases). The CDR3 has 16 residues. Germline values: CDR1 SNHLY, CDR2 FYNNEI. V lost 6 bases, J lost 8 bases, and 23 bases lay in between. The CDR3 here is CASRRGWRRNLDIQYF. The DNA for the CDR3 is TGTGCCAGCAGGAGGGGGTGGAGGAGGAACCTGGACATTCAGTACTTC.

This clone was observed a few times. The chain recombines TRBV10-3 with TRBJ2-2; unclear D gene. Trimming took 0 bases from V and 4 from J, leaving 6 bases between them. Germline V gene data show CDR1 as ENHRY and CDR2 as SYGVKD. The CDR3 has 14 amino acids. This CDR3 reads CAISESSGTGELFF. The CDR3, as DNA: TGTGCCATCAGTGAGTCCAGTGGCACCGGGGAGCTGTTTTTT.

This clone was detected once. V usage is TRBV5-6 and J usage is TRBJ1-1; TRBD1 agrees at 10 bases. Germline CDR1 is SGHDT and CDR2 is YYEEEE. Losses at the gene ends were 4 bases for V and 4 bases for J; bases not matched to a gene: 13. The CDR3 contains 17 residues. CDR3 DNA sequence: TGTGCCAGCAGCCTCGACAGGGGGCGAGATCCGAGCACTGAAGCTTTCTTT. Translating gives CASSLDRGRDPSTEAFF.

This rearrangement joins TRBV2 to TRBJ2-3; TRBD2 aligns across 7 bases. The CDR3 extends over 14 amino acids. The germline V gene has CDR1 SNHLY and CDR2 FYNNEI. V shed 3 bases, J shed 3 bases, and the junction held 3 bases outside the gene matches. The CDR3 DNA reads as TGTGCCAGCAGTGAGTCTAGCGGAACAGATACGCAGTATTTT. This gives the protein CASSESSGTDTQYF.

This clone was observed a few times. This chain uses TRBV7-9 with TRBJ2-7; 7 nucleotides align to TRBD2. J was trimmed by 2 bases and V by 5 bases; bases with no gene match: 6. This CDR3 has 14 residues. Germline V gene sequence: CDR1 SEHNR, CDR2 FQNEAQ (reference sequence). CDR3 loop: CASSPSGAAYEQYF. CDR3 sequence (DNA): TGTGCCAGCAGCCCGAGCGGGGCAGCCTACGAGCAGTACTTC.

This clone has a handful of counts. This rearrangement joins TRBV11-3 to TRBJ2-5; TRBD1 matches at 8 bases. Germline-derived CDR1 and CDR2 are SGHNT and YENEEA. The CDR3 length is 14 residues. Unmatched junction bases numbered 8, after V lost 5 bases and J lost 6 bases. The CDR3, as DNA: TGTGCCAGCAGCCAGACAGGGGTTGGTCAGACCCAGTACTTC. Residues: CASSQTGVGQTQYF.

V and J are TRBV2 and TRBJ2-3; TRBD2 matches at 9 bases. Germline values: CDR1 SNHLY, CDR2 FYNNEI. With V trimmed by 2 bases and J by 2 bases, 8 bases remained unmatched. This CDR3 is 17 amino acids long. In DNA form, the CDR3 reads TGTGCCAGCAGTGAATTAGGCGGGGGGGCGTCCACAGATACGCAGTATTTT. It codes for CASSELGGGASTDTQYF.

The V and J genes are TRBV19 and TRBJ2-1, with 16 bases fitting TRBD2. Germline loops: CDR1 LNHDA, CDR2 SQIVND (reference sequence). The CDR3 sequence is 16 residues long. The junction had 9 bases not matched to a gene; V was cut back by 9 bases and J by 7 bases. In nucleotides, the CDR3 is TGTGCCAGCGAAGGGACTAGCGGGGGGGCCGTTAATGAGCAGTTCTTC. Amino acid sequence: CASEGTSGGAVNEQFF.

The chain has TRBV9 and TRBJ1-1; D is uncertain. The V gene's germline CDR1 is SGDLS and CDR2 YYNGEE. The CDR3 has 13 residues. Trimming removed 4 bases from V and 1 base from J, with 8 bases in between. The chain's CDR3 is CASSFTENTEAFF. The DNA for the CDR3 is TGTGCCAGCAGCTTTACAGAGAACACTGAAGCTTTCTTT.

The chain carries TRBV5-8 and TRBJ1-4, with 9 bases lining up with TRBD1. Germline values: CDR1 SGHTS, CDR2 YDEGEE. This CDR3 comprises 15 residues. The junction had 8 bases not matched to a gene; V was cut back by 3 bases and J by 8 bases. The CDR3 protein is CASSWGTGLGEKLFF. CDR3 DNA sequence: TGTGCCAGCAGCTGGGGGACAGGGCTTGGCGAAAAACTGTTTTTT.

The chain couples TRBV5-4 to TRBJ2-3, with 8 bases that match TRBD2. In germline, CDR1 is SGHNT, CDR2 YYREEE (reference sequence). Trimming removed 4 bases from V and 4 bases from J; junction bases left unmatched: 11. This CDR3 comprises 16 residues. CDR3 DNA sequence: TGTGCCAGCAGCCCAGGACGGGGGGGTAAATCAGATACGCAGTATTTT. Translating it yields CASSPGRGGKSDTQYF.

V usage is TRBV5-4 and J usage is TRBJ2-7; 8 bases agree with TRBD2. In germline, CDR1 is SGHNT, CDR2 YYREEE (reference sequence). This CDR3 region has 15 residues. Trimming cost V 2 bases and J 5 bases; bases outside gene matches: 9. The CDR3 nucleotides are TGTGCCAGCAGCTTCTCATCGGGGGGGCCTGACGAGCAGTACTTC. It codes for CASSFSSGGPDEQYF.

The chain links TRBV11-3 to TRBJ2-1, with 9 nucleotides matching TRBD1. Looked up from germline, CDR1 is SGHNT and CDR2 is YENEEA. This CDR3 is 16 amino acids long. After removal of 4 bases from V and 5 bases from J, the junction contained 9 bases not matched to a gene. The CDR3 loop is CASSSRGQGVDNEQFF. The CDR3 DNA follows: TGTGCCAGCAGCTCAAGGGGACAGGGAGTAGACAATGAGCAGTTCTTC.

The V gene is TRBV11-2, the J gene TRBJ1-6; D ambiguous. Germline assignment: CDR1 SGHAT and CDR2 FQNNGV. V lost 3 bases, J lost 5 bases, and 8 bases lay in between. The CDR3 is 14 amino acids. The CDR3 sequence is CASSFLRDNSPLHF. The CDR3 DNA reads as TGTGCCAGCAGCTTCTTACGGGATAATTCACCCCTCCACTTT.

The chain uses TRBV27 and TRBJ1-2, with 9 positions matching TRBD1. J lost 6 bases, V lost 6 bases, and 8 bases had no gene match. The CDR3 totals 14 residues. Germline V gene lookup returns CDR1 MNHEY and CDR2 SMNVEV (reference sequence). CDR3 loop: CASSLIRDRDGYTF. The CDR3 DNA follows: TGTGCCAGCAGCCTTATTAGGGACAGGGATGGCTACACCTTC.

This chain links TRBV7-8 with TRBJ2-7; D might be TRBD2 (5 bases). The CDR3 consists of 14 residues. The V end lost 5 bases, the J end lost 0 bases, and 11 bases lay between the germline ends. CDR1 SGHVS and CDR2 FQNEAQ come from the germline V gene. As DNA, the CDR3 is TGTGCCAGCAGCCCCGGGGAGAGCTCCTACGAGCAGTACTTC. Amino acid sequence: CASSPGESSYEQYF.

This chain connects TRBV4-2 to TRBJ2-1; D remains unclear. Per the germline V gene, CDR1 is LGHNA and CDR2 is YNFKEQ. The CDR3 has 15 residues. Trimming shortened V by 1 base and J by 0 bases, and 7 bases separated the two germline ends. The CDR3 loop reads CASSQGAGSYNEQFF. The CDR3 coding sequence is TGTGCCAGCAGCCAAGGTGCAGGCTCCTACAATGAGCAGTTCTTC.

The J gene is TRBJ2-7, the V gene TRBV7-9, with D perhaps matching TRBD2 (6 bases). Germline CDR1 and CDR2: SEHNR and FQNEAQ (reference sequence). V was clipped by 1 base and J by 7 bases, with 11 bases between them. The CDR3 consists of 13 residues. CDR3 bases: TGTGCCAGCAGCTTAGTTTGGGGGGAGGAGCAGTACTTC. Its protein is CASSLVWGEEQYF.

The chain employs TRBV6-6 and TRBJ2-1; D may be TRBD1 (6 bases). CDR1 is MNHNY, CDR2 SVGAGI, per germline (reference sequence). V lost 1 base to trimming and J lost 10 bases, with 8 bases between them. This CDR3 has 12 amino acids. The CDR3 here is CASSYWGREQFF. In DNA, the CDR3 is TGTGCCAGCAGTTACTGGGGGCGGGAGCAGTTCTTC.

V gene TRBV29-1 combines with J gene TRBJ2-3; 8 bases match TRBD2. Germline CDR1 reads SQVTM; CDR2 reads ANQGSEA. V lost 3 bases, J lost 11 bases, and 10 bases stayed unmatched. The CDR3 spans 13 residues. CDR3 DNA: TGCAGCGTTGATACTCGGGGGGGGTTCGGGCAGTATTTT. It specifies CSVDTRGGFGQYF.

This chain uses TRBV5-4 with TRBJ2-3, with D perhaps matching TRBD1 (5 bases). The germline V and J ends were trimmed by 2 bases and 4 bases, with 11 bases remaining between them. Per germline, CDR1 SGHNT and CDR2 YYREEE (reference sequence). CDR3 length: 14 amino acids. This chain's CDR3 is CASSLQLGPDTQYF. The DNA for the CDR3 is TGTGCCAGCAGCTTACAACTGGGGCCAGATACGCAGTATTTT.

This clone is a singleton in its sample. The chain has TRBV5-6 and TRBJ1-6; 7 positions match TRBD1. J was trimmed by 4 bases and V by 0 bases; bases with no gene match: 4. Germline V gives CDR1 SGHDT, CDR2 YYEEEE. The CDR3 loop spans 16 amino acids. CDR3 protein: CASSLVRGDYNSPLHF. The CDR3 nucleotides are TGTGCCAGCAGCTTGGTCAGGGGGGATTATAATTCACCCCTCCACTTT. Full variable domain (missing parts from reference TRBV5-6 and TRBJ1-6): DAGVTQSPTHLIKTRGQQVTLRCSPKSGHDTVSWYQQALGQGPQFIFQYYEEEERQRGNFPDRFSGHQFPNYSSELNVNALLLGDSALYLCASSLVRGDYNSPLHFGNGTRLTVT.

The chain links TRBV11-2 to TRBJ2-3, with 7 bases lining up with TRBD2. Germline-derived CDR1 and CDR2 are SGHAT and FQNNGV. With V trimmed by 5 bases and J by 4 bases, 9 bases remained unmatched. There are 15 residues in the CDR3. CDR3 in DNA: TGTGCCAGCAGCACCGAAGGGACTAATGCAGATACGCAGTATTTT. Residues: CASSTEGTNADTQYF.

Judged by abundance, this clone is medium-sized. The CDR3 reads CASSLSSGNYGYTF. The CDR3 DNA reads TGTGCCAGCAGCCTAAGTTCGGGTAACTATGGCTACACCTTC. The rearrangement uses TRBV9 and TRBJ1-2, with D uncertain. CDR1 is SGDLS and CDR2 is YYNGEE in the germline V gene. This CDR3 is 14 amino acids long. Trimming pared 4 bases from V and 1 base from J, leaving 11 bases between.

This rearrangement joins TRBV6-5 to TRBJ2-7, with 8 nucleotides matching TRBD1. Germline V lookup: CDR1 MNHEY, CDR2 SVGAGI. There are 15 residues in the CDR3. Trimming cost V 6 bases and J 3 bases; bases outside gene matches: 10. CDR3 in DNA: TGTGCCAGCAGCCTAGACAGGGGATACCTCTACGAGCAGTACTTC. It encodes CASSLDRGYLYEQYF.

The CDR3 protein is CASSYSDRDNEKLFF. The CDR3 nucleotides read TGTGCCAGCAGTTACTCTGACAGGGACAATGAAAAACTGTTTTTT. The chain links TRBV6-5 to TRBJ1-4, with 7 bases lining up with TRBD1. Trimming cost V 0 bases and J 5 bases; bases outside gene matches: 3. CDR1 is MNHEY, CDR2 SVGAGI, per germline. This CDR3 is 15 amino acids long.

The genes are TRBV7-8 and TRBJ2-7; unclear D gene. The ends were cut back, 4 bases at V and 4 bases at J, with 8 bases in the middle. Germline CDR1 is SGHVS and CDR2 is FQNEAQ. CDR3 length: 12 residues. The CDR3 region has the DNA TGTGCCAGCAGCTCAGGTTGGTACGAGCAGTACTTC. This encodes CASSSGWYEQYF.

In this sample, this clone turned up a few times. The CDR3 DNA is TGTGCCAGCAGCGACCGGGACAGACCCTACGAGCAGTACTTC. It codes for CASSDRDRPYEQYF. This rearrangement joins TRBV9 to TRBJ2-7; TRBD1 matches 7 bases. The CDR3 has 14 residues. CDR1 and CDR2 (germline): SGDLS, YYNGEE. With 3 bases clipped from V and 2 bases from J, the junction kept 5 bases outside the gene matches.

The chain has TRBV7-8 and TRBJ1-5; possibly TRBD1 for D (5 bases). Germline CDR1 reads SGHVS; CDR2 reads FQNEAQ. V lost 4 bases and J 1 base, leaving 20 bases between the germline ends. This CDR3 has 18 residues. DNA of the CDR3: TGTGCCAGCAGCTCCACACCCCGGGGGACGGGGAGCAATCAGCCCCAGCATTTT. This translates into CASSSTPRGTGSNQPQHF.

In nucleotides, the CDR3 is TGTGCCAGCAGCCCACGACAGTCCTACGAGCAGTACTTC. The encoded protein is CASSPRQSYEQYF. The chain carries TRBV11-2 and TRBJ2-7, with a weak D call TRBD1 (5 bases). The V gene lost 5 bases and the J gene lost 1 base, with 9 bases spanning the gap. Germline V gene sequence: CDR1 SGHAT, CDR2 FQNNGV. The CDR3 totals 13 residues.

The chain carries TRBV6-5 and TRBJ2-1, with 7 bases that match TRBD1. This CDR3 contains 14 residues. The germline V gene encodes CDR1 MNHEY and CDR2 SVGAGI. V dropped 6 bases and J dropped 2; count of bases not matched to a gene: 4. CDR3 coding DNA: TGTGCCAGCAGCAACAGGGGTCCCTACAATGAGCAGTTCTTC. It codes for CASSNRGPYNEQFF.